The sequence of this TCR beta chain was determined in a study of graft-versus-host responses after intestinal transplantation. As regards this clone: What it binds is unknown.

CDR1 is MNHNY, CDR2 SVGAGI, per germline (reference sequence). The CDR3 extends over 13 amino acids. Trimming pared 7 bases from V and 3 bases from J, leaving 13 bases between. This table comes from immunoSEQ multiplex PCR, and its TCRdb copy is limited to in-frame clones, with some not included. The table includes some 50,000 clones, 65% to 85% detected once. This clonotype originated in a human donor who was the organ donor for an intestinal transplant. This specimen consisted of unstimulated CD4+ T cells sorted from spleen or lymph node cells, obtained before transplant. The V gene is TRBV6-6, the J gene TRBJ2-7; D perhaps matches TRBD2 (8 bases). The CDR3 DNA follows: TGTGCCAGCACGGGGGGGGACAGCTACGAGCAGTACTTC. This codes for CASTGGDSYEQYF.